These T cell receptor beta chains were read from a single sample in a study of blood T cells in healthy people across ages. A single record per CDR3 protein comes from TCRdb applying MiXCR to the 5' RACE reads. The repertoire includes 1.8 million or so distinct CDR3 sequences, about two fifths of them detected once, and 20% to 25% sits in the top ten. The sample was blood. All receptors derive from a human donor in good health. The CDR3 runs from the conserved cysteine through the conserved F or W. The order of the fields is V gene, CDR3 protein.

v_gene: TRBV12-3/TRBV12-4; CDR3aa: CASSLGSPSEKLFF
v_gene: TRBV6-1; CDR3aa: CASSESTENSPLHF
v_gene: TRBV6-2/TRBV6-3; CDR3aa: CASSSLRQLYGYTF
v_gene: TRBV11-2; CDR3aa: CASREDNRNEQYF
v_gene: TRBV7-2; CDR3aa: CASSFSNNEKLFF
v_gene: TRBV11-2; CDR3aa: CASSFETWRGFETQYF
v_gene: TRBV6-2/TRBV6-3; CDR3aa: CAGRPSYEQYF
v_gene: TRBV9; CDR3aa: CASSVEGGDRATDTQYF
v_gene: TRBV12-5; CDR3aa: CASGLPNRGIHEQYF
v_gene: TRBV3-1; CDR3aa: CASSQWGTVDVEQFF
v_gene: TRBV2; CDR3aa: CASRGQHSVYTGELFF
v_gene: TRBV7-2; CDR3aa: CASTQRGAANTGELFF